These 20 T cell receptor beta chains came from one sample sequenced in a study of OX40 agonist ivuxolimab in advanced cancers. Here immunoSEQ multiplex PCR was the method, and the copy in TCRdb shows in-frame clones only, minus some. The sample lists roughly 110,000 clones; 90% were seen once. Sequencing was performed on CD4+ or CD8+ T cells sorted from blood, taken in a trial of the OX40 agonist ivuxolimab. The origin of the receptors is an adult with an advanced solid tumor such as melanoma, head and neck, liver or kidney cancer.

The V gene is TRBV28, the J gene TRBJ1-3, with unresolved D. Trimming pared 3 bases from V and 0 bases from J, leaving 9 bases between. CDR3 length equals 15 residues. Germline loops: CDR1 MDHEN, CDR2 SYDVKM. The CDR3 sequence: CASSFLTFSGNTIYF. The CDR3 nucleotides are TGTGCCAGCAGTTTCCTCACATTCTCTGGAAACACCATATATTTT.

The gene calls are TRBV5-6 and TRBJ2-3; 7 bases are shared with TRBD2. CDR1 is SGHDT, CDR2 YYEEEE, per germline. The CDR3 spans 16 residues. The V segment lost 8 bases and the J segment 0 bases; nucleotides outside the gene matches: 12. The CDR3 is CASRGAGVTSTDTQYF. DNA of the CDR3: TGTGCCAGTCGTGGGGCGGGGGTTACTAGCACAGATACGCAGTATTTT.

CDR3 region: CASSFDGSSYEQYF. In nucleotides, the CDR3 is TGTGCCAGCAGCTTCGACGGGAGCTCCTACGAGCAGTACTTC. This sequence joins TRBV11-3 and TRBJ2-7, with D perhaps TRBD2 (6 bases). Trimming shortened V by 3 bases and J by 0 bases, and 9 bases separated the two germline ends. This CDR3 comprises 14 residues. The V gene's germline CDR1 is SGHNT and CDR2 YENEEA. Drawing the rest from reference TRBV11-3 and TRBJ2-7, the complete variable domain is EAGVVQSPRYKIIEKKQPVAFWCNPISGHNTLYWYLQNLGQGPELLIRYENEEAVDDSQLPKDRFSAERLKGVDSTLKIQPAELGDSAVYLCASSFDGSSYEQYFGPGTRLTVT.

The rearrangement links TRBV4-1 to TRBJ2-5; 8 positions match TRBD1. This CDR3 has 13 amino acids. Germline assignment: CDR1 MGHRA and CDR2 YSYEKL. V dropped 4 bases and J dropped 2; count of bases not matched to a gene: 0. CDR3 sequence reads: CASSRQGQETQYF. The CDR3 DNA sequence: TGCGCCAGCAGCCGACAGGGGCAAGAGACCCAGTACTTC.

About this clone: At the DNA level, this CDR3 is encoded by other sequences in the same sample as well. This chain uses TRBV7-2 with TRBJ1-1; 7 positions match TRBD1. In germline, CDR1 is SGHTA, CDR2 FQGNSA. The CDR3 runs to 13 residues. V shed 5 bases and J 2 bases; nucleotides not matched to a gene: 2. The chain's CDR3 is CASSRQGNTEAFF. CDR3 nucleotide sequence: TGTGCCAGCAGCCGACAGGGAAACACTGAAGCTTTCTTT.

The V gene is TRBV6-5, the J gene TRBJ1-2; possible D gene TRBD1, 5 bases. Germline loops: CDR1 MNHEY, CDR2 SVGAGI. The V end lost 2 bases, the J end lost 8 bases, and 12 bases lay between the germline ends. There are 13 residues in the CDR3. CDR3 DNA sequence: TGTGCCAGCAGTTACGGGGGGGTGGGCGGCTACACCTTC. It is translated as CASSYGGVGGYTF.

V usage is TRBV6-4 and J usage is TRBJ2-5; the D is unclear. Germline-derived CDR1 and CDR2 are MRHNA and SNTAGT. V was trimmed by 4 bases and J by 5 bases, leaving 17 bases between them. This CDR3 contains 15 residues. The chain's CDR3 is CASSGGPQAGETQYF. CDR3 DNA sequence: TGTGCCAGCAGTGGAGGCCCACAAGCTGGTGAGACCCAGTACTTC.

CDR3 DNA sequence: TGTGCCGAAGGACAGCCTGGGGCCAACGTCCTGACTTTC. Translated: CAEGQPGANVLTF. The V call is TRBV30, the J call TRBJ2-6; maybe TRBD1 (6 bases). The V and J ends lost 8 bases and 2 bases respectively, with 10 bases between them. The CDR3 is 13 residues long. Per germline, CDR1 GTSNPN and CDR2 SVGIG (reference sequence).

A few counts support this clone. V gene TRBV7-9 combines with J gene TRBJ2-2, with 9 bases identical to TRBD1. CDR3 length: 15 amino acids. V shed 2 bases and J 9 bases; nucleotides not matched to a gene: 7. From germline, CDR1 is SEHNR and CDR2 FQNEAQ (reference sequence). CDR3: CASSLWDRVPRELFF. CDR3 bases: TGTGCCAGCAGCTTATGGGACAGGGTTCCGAGGGAGCTGTTTTTT.

The CDR3 region is CASSKGQGNTGELFF. The CDR3 DNA is TGTGCCAGCAGCAAAGGACAGGGTAACACCGGGGAGCTGTTTTTT. The chain couples TRBV9 to TRBJ2-2, with 8 nucleotides matching TRBD1. J was trimmed by 2 bases and V by 4 bases; bases with no gene match: 4. CDR1 and CDR2 from the germline V gene are SGDLS and YYNGEE. The CDR3 runs to 15 residues.

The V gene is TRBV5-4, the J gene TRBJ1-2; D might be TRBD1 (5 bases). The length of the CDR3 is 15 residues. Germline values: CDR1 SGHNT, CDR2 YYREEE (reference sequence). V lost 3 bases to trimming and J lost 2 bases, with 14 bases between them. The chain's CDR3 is CASSYGTSRNYGYTF. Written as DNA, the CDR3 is TGTGCCAGCAGCTACGGGACGAGTCGGAACTATGGCTACACCTTC. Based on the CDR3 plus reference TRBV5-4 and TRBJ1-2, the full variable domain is ETGVTQSPTHLIKTRGQQVTLRCSSQSGHNTVSWYQQALGQGPQFIFQYYREEENGRGNFPPRFSGLQFPNYSSELNVNALELDDSALYLCASSYGTSRNYGYTFGSGTRLTVV.

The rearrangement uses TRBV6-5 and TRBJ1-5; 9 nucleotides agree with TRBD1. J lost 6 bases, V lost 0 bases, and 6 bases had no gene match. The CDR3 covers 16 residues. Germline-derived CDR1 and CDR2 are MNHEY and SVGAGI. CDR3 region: CASSYSGATGGQPQHF. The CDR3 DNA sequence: TGTGCCAGCAGTTACTCGGGGGCGACAGGGGGTCAGCCCCAGCATTTT.

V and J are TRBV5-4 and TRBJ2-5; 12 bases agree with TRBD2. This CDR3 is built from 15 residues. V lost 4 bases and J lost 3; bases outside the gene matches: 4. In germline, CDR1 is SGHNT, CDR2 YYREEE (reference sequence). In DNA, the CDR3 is TGTGCCAGCAGCGGACTAGCGGGGCGGAAAGAGACCCAGTACTTC. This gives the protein CASSGLAGRKETQYF.

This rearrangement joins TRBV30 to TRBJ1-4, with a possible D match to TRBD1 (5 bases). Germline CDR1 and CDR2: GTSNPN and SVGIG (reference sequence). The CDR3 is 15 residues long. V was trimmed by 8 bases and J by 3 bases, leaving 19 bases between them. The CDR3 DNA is TGTGCCCGAGATGAAGAACAGGCCTCTAATGAAAAACTGTTTTTT. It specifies CARDEEQASNEKLFF. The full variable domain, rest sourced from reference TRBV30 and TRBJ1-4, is SQTIHQWPATLVQPVGSPLSLECTVEGTSNPNLYWYRQAAGRGLQLLFYSVGIGQISSEVPQNLSASRPQDRQFILSSKKLLLSDSGFYLCARDEEQASNEKLFFGSGTQLSVL.

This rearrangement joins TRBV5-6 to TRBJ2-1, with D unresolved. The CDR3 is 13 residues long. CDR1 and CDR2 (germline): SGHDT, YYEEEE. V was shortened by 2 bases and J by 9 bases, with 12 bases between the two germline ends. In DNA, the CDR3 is TGTGCCAGCAGCTTTGAGAGGTGGGGTGAGCAGTTCTTC. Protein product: CASSFERWGEQFF.

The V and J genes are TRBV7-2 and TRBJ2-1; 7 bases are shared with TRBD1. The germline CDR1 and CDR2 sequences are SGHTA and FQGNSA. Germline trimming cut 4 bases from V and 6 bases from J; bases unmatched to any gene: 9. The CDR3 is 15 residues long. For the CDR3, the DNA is TGTGCCAGCAGCTGGGGACAGTCCAATGGCAATGAGCAGTTCTTC. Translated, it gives CASSWGQSNGNEQFF.

CDR3 sequence reads: CASGLVGGTGELFF. The CDR3 coding sequence is TGTGCTAGTGGTTTGGTAGGGGGCACCGGGGAGCTGTTTTTT. The chain uses TRBV12-5 and TRBJ2-2; tentatively, D is TRBD1 (6 bases). Trimming removed 0 bases from V and 4 bases from J, with 6 bases in between. The CDR3 totals 14 residues. Germline CDR1 LGHNT, CDR2 FRNRAP.

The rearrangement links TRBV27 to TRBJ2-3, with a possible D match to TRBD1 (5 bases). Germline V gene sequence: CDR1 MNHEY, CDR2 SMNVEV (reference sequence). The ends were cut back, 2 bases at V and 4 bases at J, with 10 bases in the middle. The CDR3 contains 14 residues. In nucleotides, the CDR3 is TGTGCCAGCAGTTTAGCAGGGTACCCAGATACGCAGTATTTT. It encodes CASSLAGYPDTQYF.

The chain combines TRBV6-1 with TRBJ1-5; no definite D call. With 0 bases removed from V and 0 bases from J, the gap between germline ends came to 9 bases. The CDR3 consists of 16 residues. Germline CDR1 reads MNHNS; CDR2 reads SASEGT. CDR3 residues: CASSEALYLSNQPQHF. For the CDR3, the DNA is TGTGCCAGCAGTGAAGCATTATACCTTAGCAATCAGCCCCAGCATTTT.

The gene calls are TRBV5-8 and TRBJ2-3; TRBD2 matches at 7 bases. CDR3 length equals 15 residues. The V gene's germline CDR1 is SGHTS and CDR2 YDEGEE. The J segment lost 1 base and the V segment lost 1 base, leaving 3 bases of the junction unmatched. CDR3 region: CASSLLLAGTDTQYF. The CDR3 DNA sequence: TGTGCCAGCAGCTTGCTCCTAGCGGGCACAGATACGCAGTATTTT.